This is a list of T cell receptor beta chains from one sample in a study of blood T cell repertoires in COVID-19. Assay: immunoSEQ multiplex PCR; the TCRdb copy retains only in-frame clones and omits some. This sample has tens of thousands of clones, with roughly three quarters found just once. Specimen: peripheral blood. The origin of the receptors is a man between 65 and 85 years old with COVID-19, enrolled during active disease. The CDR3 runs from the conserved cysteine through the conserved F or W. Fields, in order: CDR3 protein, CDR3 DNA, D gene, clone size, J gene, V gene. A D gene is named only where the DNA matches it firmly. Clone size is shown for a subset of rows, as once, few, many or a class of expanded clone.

CASSLGRINYGYTF,TGTGCCAGTAGTCTCGGCAGGATAAACTATGGCTACACCTTC,.,.,TRBJ1-2,TRBV19
CASSFFLAESSYEQYF,TGTGCCAGCAGCTTTTTCCTAGCGGAGAGCTCCTACGAGCAGTACTTC,TRBD2,.,TRBJ2-7,TRBV7-8
CASTPGNPDTQYF,TGTGCCAGCACCCCCGGTAACCCAGATACGCAGTATTTT,.,once,TRBJ2-3,TRBV28
CASIKQGGGGELFF,TGTGCCAGCATCAAACAGGGGGGAGGCGGGGAGCTGTTTTTT,TRBD1,.,TRBJ2-2,TRBV6-6
CASSLVSGGPDEQFF,TGTGCCAGCAGCTTAGTCTCGGGAGGGCCGGATGAGCAGTTCTTC,TRBD2,.,TRBJ2-1,TRBV11-3
CASSQSRVRGAQPQHF,TGCGCCAGCAGCCAATCGCGGGTCAGGGGAGCCCAGCCCCAGCATTTT,.,.,TRBJ1-5,TRBV4-1
CASSQDRVENIQYF,TGCGCCAGCAGCCAGGACAGGGTGGAAAACATTCAGTACTTC,TRBD1,.,TRBJ2-4,TRBV5-1
CATRGGRGLNTNEQFF,TGTGCCACCCGAGGGGGGAGGGGCCTAAATACCAATGAGCAGTTCTTC,.,once,TRBJ2-1,TRBV6-6
CASSSPWGGSSYNEQFF,TGTGCCAGCAGCTCCCCTTGGGGCGGGAGTTCCTACAATGAGCAGTTCTTC,TRBD2,once,TRBJ2-1,TRBV11-2
CASSSVLAILTDTQYF,TGTGCCAGCAGTAGCGTACTAGCTATCCTCACAGATACGCAGTATTTT,.,.,TRBJ2-3,TRBV28
CASSPTGGVDGYTF,TGCGCCAGCAGCCCCACAGGGGGGGTGGATGGCTACACCTTC,TRBD1,.,TRBJ1-2,TRBV4-3
CASSLRRQGGFTYEQYF,TGTGCCAGCAGCCTGCGCCGACAGGGGGGATTCACCTACGAGCAGTACTTC,TRBD1,many,TRBJ2-7,TRBV5-8
CASSSSSYQPQHF,TGTGCCAGCAGCTCGAGTAGCTATCAGCCCCAGCATTTT,.,.,TRBJ1-5,TRBV7-2
CATSDHLTSAGTGELFF,TGTGCCACCAGTGATCACTTGACTAGCGCGGGCACCGGGGAGCTGTTTTTT,TRBD2,.,TRBJ2-2,TRBV24-1
CASSPGQGVNEKLFF,TGTGCCAGCAGTCCCGGACAGGGGGTTAATGAAAAACTGTTTTTT,TRBD1,.,TRBJ1-4,TRBV28
CASSPGQGNYGYTF,TGCGCCAGCAGCCCGGGACAGGGCAACTATGGCTACACCTTC,TRBD1,.,TRBJ1-2,TRBV4-3
CASSARTGGGYGYTF,TGTGCCAGCAGCGCTCGGACAGGGGGGGGCTATGGCTACACCTTC,TRBD1,.,TRBJ1-2,TRBV7-2